These 24 T cell receptor beta chains were sequenced from one sample in a study of blood T cell repertoires in COVID-19. TCRdb keeps only in-frame clones here, not all; method: immunoSEQ multiplex PCR. The table shows 150,000 to 200,000 clones, with 70% to 90% occurring only once. Sample: peripheral blood. These receptors were taken from a person between 70 and 80 years old with COVID-19, enrolled during active disease.

Only one count was recorded for this clone. V usage is TRBV5-4 and J usage is TRBJ1-3; TRBD1 is a possible D gene (6 bases). Trimming shortened V by 4 bases and J by 0 bases, and 8 bases separated the two germline ends. This CDR3 has 14 residues. Germline-derived CDR1 and CDR2 are SGHNT and YYREEE (reference sequence). CDR3 residues: CASSTQGSGNTIYF. As DNA, the CDR3 is TGTGCCAGCAGCACACAGGGCTCTGGAAACACCATATATTTT. The full variable domain, completed using reference TRBV5-4 and TRBJ1-3, is ETGVTQSPTHLIKTRGQQVTLRCSSQSGHNTVSWYQQALGQGPQFIFQYYREEENGRGNFPPRFSGLQFPNYSSELNVNALELDDSALYLCASSTQGSGNTIYFGEGSWLTVV.

V and J are TRBV5-4 and TRBJ2-7, with 7 bases lining up with TRBD2. CDR1 SGHNT and CDR2 YYREEE come from the germline V gene (reference sequence). V shed 3 bases, J shed 4 bases, and the junction held 22 bases outside the gene matches. The CDR3 consists of 19 residues. DNA of the CDR3: TGTGCCAGCAGCTCGGGACGTGCGGGGTCAACTTCCGGGGGGTACGAGCAGTACTTC. Translated: CASSSGRAGSTSGGYEQYF.

This clone was detected once. This chain connects TRBV6-5 to TRBJ2-1, with 13 bases identical to TRBD2. This CDR3 has 12 residues. Germline trimming cut 10 bases from V and 8 bases from J; bases unmatched to any gene: 2. From germline, CDR1 is MNHEY and CDR2 SVGAGI. CDR3 region: CAIGTSGDEQFF. The CDR3 DNA follows: TGTGCCATTGGGACTAGCGGGGATGAGCAGTTCTTC.

The V call is TRBV9, the J call TRBJ2-1; TRBD2 agrees at 8 bases. Trimming removed 0 bases from V and 5 bases from J; junction bases left unmatched: 7. The CDR3 is 16 amino acids. The germline CDR1 and CDR2 sequences are SGDLS and YYNGEE. CDR3: CASSVAGGLIDNEQFF. CDR3 in DNA: TGTGCCAGCAGCGTAGCGGGGGGGCTCATCGACAATGAGCAGTTCTTC.

J is TRBJ2-5 and V is TRBV7-6; a possible D gene is TRBD2 (5 bases). Trimming pared 5 bases from V and 6 bases from J, leaving 19 bases between. This CDR3 contains 15 residues. Germline V lookup: CDR1 SGHVS, CDR2 FNYEAQ. The chain's CDR3 is CASSDWAADSKTQYF. The CDR3 coding sequence is TGTGCCAGCAGCGACTGGGCCGCGGACTCCAAGACCCAGTACTTC.

The chain recombines TRBV5-8 with TRBJ1-6; no firm D call. Trimming left V 4 bases short and J 7 bases short, with 9 bases between. This CDR3 contains 13 residues. Germline V gives CDR1 SGHTS, CDR2 YDEGEE. The DNA of the CDR3 is TGTGCCAGCAGCCGCGGGTTCAATTCACCCCTCCACTTT. Encoded protein: CASSRGFNSPLHF.

This clone is a singleton in its sample. The rearrangement joins TRBV20-1 to TRBJ2-7; unclear D gene. CDR1 is DFQATT, CDR2 SNEGSKA, per germline (reference sequence). V dropped 6 bases and J dropped 2 bases, with 5 bases sitting between them. The CDR3 contains 10 residues. CDR3 coding DNA: TGCAGTGCGACACCCTACGAGCAGTACTTC. As protein: CSATPYEQYF.

V and J are TRBV7-9 and TRBJ2-5, with 9 nucleotides matching TRBD1. Unmatched junction bases numbered 7, after V lost 2 bases and J lost 3 bases. In germline, CDR1 is SEHNR, CDR2 FQNEAQ (reference sequence). The CDR3 sequence is 16 residues long. CDR3: CASSLYRGQVEETQYF. As DNA, the CDR3 is TGTGCCAGCAGCTTATACAGGGGGCAGGTCGAAGAGACCCAGTACTTC. The entire variable domain, with the rest obtained from reference TRBV7-9 and TRBJ2-5, is as follows: DTGVSQNPRHKITKRGQNVTFRCDPISEHNRLYWYRQTLGQGPEFLTYFQNEAQLEKSRLLSDRFSAERPKGSFSTLEIQRTEQGDSAMYLCASSLYRGQVEETQYFGPGTRLLVL.

This chain joins TRBV21-1 and TRBJ2-5; the table's D call, TRBD1, was not checked against the DNA. TRBV21-1 is tagged as a pseudogene. The CDR3 is 13 amino acids. For the CDR3, the DNA is TGTGCCAGCAGCAAAAGGGGTAGGGAGACCCAGTACTTC. This sequence encodes CASSKRGRETQYF.

The rearrangement links TRBV9 to TRBJ1-3, with no clear D. CDR3 length: 14 amino acids. Germline-derived CDR1 and CDR2 are SGDLS and YYNGEE. Trimming took off 0 bases at V and 2 bases at J, with 6 bases between the two ends. CDR3 amino acids: CASSVVDTGNTIYF. For the CDR3, the DNA is TGTGCCAGCAGCGTAGTAGATACTGGAAACACCATATATTTT.

J is TRBJ1-6 and V is TRBV18; D gene ambiguous. Germline V gives CDR1 KGHSH, CDR2 LQKENI. The ends were cut back, 8 bases at V and 9 bases at J, with 14 bases in the middle. The CDR3 spans 13 residues. CDR3 bases: TGTGCCAGCCAGGAAGACCGGCTTTCACCCCTCCACTTT. This translates into CASQEDRLSPLHF.

This clone occurred a few times. The chain is built from TRBV6-2 or TRBV6-3 and TRBJ2-7; 9 bases agree with TRBD2. From germline, CDR1 is MNHEY and CDR2 SVGEGT. The V and J ends lost 3 bases and 12 bases, in that order; junction bases with no gene match: 9. The CDR3 totals 13 residues. The CDR3 DNA follows: TGTGCCAGCAGTTATGCGGCGGGAGGGCCTCCGTACTTC. This translates into CASSYAAGGPPYF.

V and J are TRBV6-6 and TRBJ1-5; D is unresolved. V was shortened by 7 bases and J by 2 bases, with 9 bases between the two germline ends. The CDR3 contains 13 residues. The germline V gene encodes CDR1 MNHNY and CDR2 SVGAGI (reference sequence). CDR3 amino acids: CASTPSGNQPQHF. For the CDR3, the DNA is TGTGCCAGCACACCCTCGGGCAATCAGCCCCAGCATTTT.

This chain uses TRBV14 with TRBJ2-5; D unclear. The V gene's germline CDR1 is SGHDN and CDR2 FVKESK. The CDR3 runs 13 residues. V was shortened by 1 base and J by 6 bases, with 9 bases between the two germline ends. CDR3 nucleotides: TGTGCCAGCAGCCAAGGGGCTTTAAAGACCCAGTACTTC. Its translation is CASSQGALKTQYF.

The rearrangement uses TRBV2 and TRBJ2-1, with 12 positions matching TRBD2. Germline values: CDR1 SNHLY, CDR2 FYNNEI. V was pared by 3 bases and J by 6 bases, with 3 bases of the junction left unmatched. This CDR3 has 15 amino acids. The CDR3 region is CASSDGLAGPNEQFF. The CDR3 nucleotides read TGTGCCAGCAGTGATGGACTAGCGGGGCCCAATGAGCAGTTCTTC.

As to this clone: This CDR3 is also generated by other DNA sequences in the sample. This chain joins TRBV7-9 and TRBJ2-5, with 7 bases identical to TRBD2. The CDR3 consists of 15 residues. The V segment lost 5 bases and the J segment 1 base; nucleotides outside the gene matches: 7. Germline CDR1 and CDR2: SEHNR and FQNEAQ (reference sequence). This chain's CDR3 is CASSLRRGTQETQYF. The CDR3 bases are TGTGCCAGCAGCCTGCGGCGGGGGACCCAAGAGACCCAGTACTTC.

The chain has TRBV6-2 or TRBV6-3 and TRBJ2-7; D possibly corresponds to TRBD2 (5 bases). CDR1 and CDR2 from the germline V gene are MNHEY and SVGEGT. V was cut by 2 bases and J by 6 bases, with 8 bases left in between. The CDR3 is made up of 12 amino acids. CDR3 nucleotides: TGTGCCAGCAGTTACACGGGAACCGAGCAGTACTTC. Residues: CASSYTGTEQYF.

The chain is built from TRBV5-6 and TRBJ2-7; 13 bases map to TRBD2. The CDR3 is made up of 15 amino acids. Trimming at V came to 5 bases and at J to 7 bases, leaving 9 bases not matched to a gene. CDR1 and CDR2 (germline): SGHDT, YYEEEE. In nucleotides, the CDR3 is TGTGCCAGCAGGGCGGGACTAGCGGGACGGAGGGAGCAGTACTTC. Translation: CASRAGLAGRREQYF.

This clone turned up a few times. The chain's CDR3 is CASSHGQLSTDTQYF. Here the CDR3 DNA reads TGTGCCAGCAGCCATGGACAGCTTTCCACAGATACGCAGTATTTT. The V and J genes are TRBV7-2 and TRBJ2-3; the D gene is possibly TRBD1 (6 bases). The V gene lost 5 bases and the J gene lost 2 bases, with 14 bases spanning the gap. Germline V lookup: CDR1 SGHTA, CDR2 FQGNSA. The CDR3 is 15 residues long.

The chain joins TRBV7-9 to TRBJ2-1, with TRBD2 identical over 12 bases. V was pared by 5 bases and J by 1 base, with 12 bases of the junction left unmatched. The length of the CDR3 is 19 residues. Germline CDR1 SEHNR, CDR2 FQNEAQ (reference sequence). DNA of the CDR3: TGTGCCAGCAGCGTATCCGGGACTAGCGGGCGAGGGTCCTACAATGAGCAGTTCTTC. Protein product: CASSVSGTSGRGSYNEQFF.

This sequence joins TRBV7-9 and TRBJ2-1; D perhaps matches TRBD2 (5 bases). CDR3 length: 15 residues. The V and J ends lost 2 bases and 1 base respectively, with 9 bases between them. The germline CDR1 and CDR2 sequences are SEHNR and FQNEAQ (reference sequence). The CDR3 DNA follows: TGTGCCAGCAGCTTACTTTCGGGATCCTACAATGAGCAGTTCTTC. Translated: CASSLLSGSYNEQFF. The full variable domain, in which reference TRBV7-9 and TRBJ2-1 provide the parts outside the CDR3, is DTGVSQNPRHKITKRGQNVTFRCDPISEHNRLYWYRQTLGQGPEFLTYFQNEAQLEKSRLLSDRFSAERPKGSFSTLEIQRTEQGDSAMYLCASSLLSGSYNEQFFGPGTRLTVL.

V usage is TRBV5-1 and J usage is TRBJ1-4, with 7 bases matching TRBD1. The CDR3 contains 15 residues. Germline V gives CDR1 SGHRS, CDR2 YFSETQ. J was trimmed by 5 bases and V by 4 bases; bases with no gene match: 8. Written as DNA, the CDR3 is TGCGCCAGCAGCCCCGACAGGGTTGGGAATGAAAAACTGTTTTTT. This translates into CASSPDRVGNEKLFF. Based on the CDR3 plus reference TRBV5-1 and TRBJ1-4, the full variable domain is KAGVTQTPRYLIKTRGQQVTLSCSPISGHRSVSWYQQTPGQGLQFLFEYFSETQRNKGNFPGRFSGRQFSNSRSEMNVSTLELGDSALYLCASSPDRVGNEKLFFGSGTQLSVL.

This clone showed up just once. The chain carries TRBV9 and TRBJ2-1, with D possibly being TRBD2 (6 bases). Per the germline V gene, CDR1 is SGDLS and CDR2 is YYNGEE. CDR3 length: 15 amino acids. V was shortened by 3 bases and J by 1 base, with 11 bases between the two germline ends. CDR3 loop: CASSDSGTSYNEQFF. The CDR3 coding sequence is TGTGCCAGCAGCGATTCCGGGACTTCCTACAATGAGCAGTTCTTC.

The V call is TRBV4-1, the J call TRBJ2-1; TRBD2 matches 8 bases. Unmatched junction bases numbered 5, after V lost 4 bases and J lost 0 bases. This CDR3 spans 16 amino acids. Germline V lookup: CDR1 MGHRA, CDR2 YSYEKL. The CDR3 DNA reads TGCGCCAGCAGCCCGGGGGGGCACCGCTCCTACAATGAGCAGTTCTTC. Protein: CASSPGGHRSYNEQFF.